This TCR beta chain originates from a study of T-cell reconstitution after alpha-beta-depleted transplantation in children. Study conclusions and caveats: Surviving recipient cells, namely T cells and thymic progenitors, were the source of high day-60 TCRbeta diversity in some patients. Roughly two months post-transplant, alpha-beta T cells reportedly originated from several hundred graft clones that had expanded. By one year post-transplant, T-cell counts and diversity largely arose from T cells that were newly produced.

This clonotype was counted only a few times. Its target is not known. V shed 8 bases and J shed 2 bases, with 13 bases lying between them. Germline V gene data show CDR1 as LNHNV and CDR2 as YYDKDF (reference sequence). The CDR3 contains 13 residues. TCRbeta library preparation incorporated unique molecular identifiers. TCRdb re-derived calls from the PCR reads in MiXCR, one entry per CDR3 protein. The sample carries 400,000 to 550,000 distinct CDR3 sequences, 10% recorded once. The rearrangement links TRBV15 to TRBJ2-7; D is unresolved. The sequence was collected from a child aged 2-9 years with inherited bone marrow failure, due to receive a stem cell transplant. Material: PBMCs, obtained before TCRalphabeta/CD19-depleted stem cell transplant. This chain's CDR3 is CATRSVEAYEQYF. DNA of the CDR3: TGTGCCACCCGTTCGGTAGAGGCCTACGAGCAGTACTTC. Filled out from reference TRBV15 and TRBJ2-7, the complete variable domain reads DAMVIQNPRYQVTQFGKPVTLSCSQTLNHNVMYWYQQKSSQAPKLLFHYYDKDFNNEADTPDNFQSRRPNTSFCFLDIRSPGLGDTAMYLCATRSVEAYEQYFGPGTRLTVT.